Described below is a single T cell receptor beta chain sequence and its context. Its antigen is unidentified. This CDR3 has 12 amino acids. Trimming stripped 4 bases from V and 3 bases from J, with 10 bases between. Germline CDR1 SQVTM, CDR2 ANQGSEA. Cells sorted as Tregs were CD4+, CD25+ and CD127-/low. Study conclusions and caveats: Greatest tumor Treg TCR overlap was with tumor naive CD4+ cells. Whole repertoires were not studied in the larger cohort, only one V-J beta rearrangement. In terms of TCR gene usage, tumor memory CD4+ T cells clustered together with blood and lymph node memory CD4+ cells, as well as with lymph node naive CD4+ cells.

After constant-region reverse-primer amplification, full-length variable regions underwent semi-nested PCR with Nested Universal Primer A. TCRdb re-analysed the 5' RACE reads in MiXCR, keeping a single row per CDR3 protein. The profile shows approximately 50,000 distinct CDR3 sequences, 26% of them singletons. The receptor's source is a female donor with breast cancer. The source material was tumor-infiltrating Tregs sorted from the breast tumor. J is TRBJ2-7 and V is TRBV29-1; D unclear. This CDR3 is CSVVRSGYEQYF. CDR3 nucleotide sequence: TGCAGCGTTGTTAGATCGGGCTACGAGCAGTACTTC.